The rows below give T cell receptor beta chains drawn from one sample of a study of CD8 T cells in ankylosing spondylitis. MiXCR, applied by TCRdb to the 5' RACE reads, yields one record per CDR3 protein. The sample includes some 200,000 distinct CDR3 sequences, 9.5% to 15% of them seen just once. What was sequenced was blood, either unsorted or a sorted T cell fraction (not recorded which). These receptors were taken from a male donor with ankylosing spondylitis or in good health (not recorded which). Each CDR3 is given with its conserved first and last residue. A D gene is named only where the DNA matches it firmly.

j_gene,v_gene,d_gene,CDR3aa
TRBJ2-1,TRBV7-9,.,CASSLLLGQVNEQFF
TRBJ1-1,TRBV29-1,.,CSVVDGNTEAFF
TRBJ2-2,TRBV7-8,TRBD2,CASSLLGGRANTGELFF
TRBJ1-5,TRBV12-3/TRBV12-4,.,CASTLDGDQPQHF
TRBJ1-1,TRBV12-3/TRBV12-4,.,CASSLPTLGIEAFF
TRBJ2-1,TRBV11-1,.,CASSPPGYEQFF
TRBJ2-7,TRBV4-1,TRBD2,CASSQGDSGSEQYF
TRBJ1-5,TRBV25-1,.,CASSLDAWDQPQHF
TRBJ2-1,TRBV19,.,CASSIGASSYNEQFF
TRBJ2-3,TRBV12-3/TRBV12-4,TRBD2,CASSLGGLAGYTDTQYF
TRBJ2-2,TRBV6-5,.,CASSYTGNTGELFF
TRBJ2-7,TRBV13,.,CASSFGRGLYEQYF
TRBJ1-5,TRBV2,.,CASSETVYSNQPQHF
TRBJ2-4,TRBV10-3,.,CAIRGGPNQNIQYF
TRBJ2-1,TRBV11-2,TRBD2,CASGGTSGSGEQFF
TRBJ2-5,TRBV4-1,TRBD2,CASSQDTNFLAGGQETQYF
TRBJ1-1,TRBV20-1,TRBD1,CSARSGGTPEAFF
TRBJ2-3,TRBV29-1,.,CSASGALSTDTQYF
TRBJ2-3,TRBV5-1,.,CASSWTSTDTQYF
TRBJ2-1,TRBV18,.,CASSPNGLPYNEQFF
TRBJ2-6,TRBV27,.,CASRPAESSGANVLTF
TRBJ2-7,TRBV29-1,TRBD2,CSVEALAGGSLLPEQYF
TRBJ2-7,TRBV12-3/TRBV12-4,.,CASSLRGNYEQYF
TRBJ2-1,TRBV7-9,.,CASSLVLSSYNEQFF
TRBJ2-3,TRBV12-3/TRBV12-4,TRBD1,CASSSGQGVDTQYF
TRBJ1-3,TRBV27,.,CASSSSGGGNTIYF
TRBJ2-7,TRBV6-1,TRBD1,CASSHYIGQVMGSYEQYF
TRBJ1-1,TRBV18,TRBD1,CASSPTRTGGRNTEAFF
TRBJ2-5,TRBV12-3/TRBV12-4,TRBD2,CASSLASGSGETQYF
TRBJ2-1,TRBV7-9,.,CASSLVLGGGEQFF
TRBJ2-1,TRBV20-1,TRBD2,CSARDRTSGDVYNEQFF
TRBJ2-3,TRBV7-9,TRBD1,CASRAVQGVADTQYF
TRBJ2-5,TRBV29-1,.,CSVRRQQETQYF
TRBJ1-1,TRBV5-1,.,CASSFGEGGEAFF
TRBJ2-7,TRBV4-1,.,CASSQEPLGALSYEQYF
TRBJ1-1,TRBV25-1,TRBD1,CASSDITGVPTEAFF
TRBJ2-7,TRBV12-3/TRBV12-4,TRBD2,CASSLTSGGLYEQYF
TRBJ2-7,TRBV7-8,TRBD1,CASSPGTGSSYEQYF